A single T cell receptor (beta chain) is shown here with its context. As yet, its antigen is unknown. Samples came from axillary lymph nodes draining the breast cancer. The sample is drawn from a study of breast tumors, draining lymph nodes, adjacent tissues. V was clipped by 7 bases and J by 3 bases; unmatched bases: 7. The CDR3 loop spans 15 amino acids. From germline, CDR1 is SGHRS and CDR2 YFSETQ. TCRdb recomputed calls from the multiplex PCR reads with MiXCR, one row per CDR3 protein. The sample lists some 230,000 distinct CDR3 sequences, less than 45% seen once, with approximately 4% in the top ten. Findings and limits, study-wide: The lymph node origin of tumor T cells was framed as consistent with a hypothesis, not demonstrated.

J is TRBJ1-6 and V is TRBV5-1, with TRBD1 matching over 7 bases. The specimen was axillary lymph node tissue. This sequence originates from a female donor with breast cancer. Some clones in this sample may be carry-over from other donors' samples. The CDR3 DNA is TGCGCCAGCGGTCCTAGGGACAGCTATAATTCACCCCTCCACTTT. Translating gives CASGPRDSYNSPLHF.